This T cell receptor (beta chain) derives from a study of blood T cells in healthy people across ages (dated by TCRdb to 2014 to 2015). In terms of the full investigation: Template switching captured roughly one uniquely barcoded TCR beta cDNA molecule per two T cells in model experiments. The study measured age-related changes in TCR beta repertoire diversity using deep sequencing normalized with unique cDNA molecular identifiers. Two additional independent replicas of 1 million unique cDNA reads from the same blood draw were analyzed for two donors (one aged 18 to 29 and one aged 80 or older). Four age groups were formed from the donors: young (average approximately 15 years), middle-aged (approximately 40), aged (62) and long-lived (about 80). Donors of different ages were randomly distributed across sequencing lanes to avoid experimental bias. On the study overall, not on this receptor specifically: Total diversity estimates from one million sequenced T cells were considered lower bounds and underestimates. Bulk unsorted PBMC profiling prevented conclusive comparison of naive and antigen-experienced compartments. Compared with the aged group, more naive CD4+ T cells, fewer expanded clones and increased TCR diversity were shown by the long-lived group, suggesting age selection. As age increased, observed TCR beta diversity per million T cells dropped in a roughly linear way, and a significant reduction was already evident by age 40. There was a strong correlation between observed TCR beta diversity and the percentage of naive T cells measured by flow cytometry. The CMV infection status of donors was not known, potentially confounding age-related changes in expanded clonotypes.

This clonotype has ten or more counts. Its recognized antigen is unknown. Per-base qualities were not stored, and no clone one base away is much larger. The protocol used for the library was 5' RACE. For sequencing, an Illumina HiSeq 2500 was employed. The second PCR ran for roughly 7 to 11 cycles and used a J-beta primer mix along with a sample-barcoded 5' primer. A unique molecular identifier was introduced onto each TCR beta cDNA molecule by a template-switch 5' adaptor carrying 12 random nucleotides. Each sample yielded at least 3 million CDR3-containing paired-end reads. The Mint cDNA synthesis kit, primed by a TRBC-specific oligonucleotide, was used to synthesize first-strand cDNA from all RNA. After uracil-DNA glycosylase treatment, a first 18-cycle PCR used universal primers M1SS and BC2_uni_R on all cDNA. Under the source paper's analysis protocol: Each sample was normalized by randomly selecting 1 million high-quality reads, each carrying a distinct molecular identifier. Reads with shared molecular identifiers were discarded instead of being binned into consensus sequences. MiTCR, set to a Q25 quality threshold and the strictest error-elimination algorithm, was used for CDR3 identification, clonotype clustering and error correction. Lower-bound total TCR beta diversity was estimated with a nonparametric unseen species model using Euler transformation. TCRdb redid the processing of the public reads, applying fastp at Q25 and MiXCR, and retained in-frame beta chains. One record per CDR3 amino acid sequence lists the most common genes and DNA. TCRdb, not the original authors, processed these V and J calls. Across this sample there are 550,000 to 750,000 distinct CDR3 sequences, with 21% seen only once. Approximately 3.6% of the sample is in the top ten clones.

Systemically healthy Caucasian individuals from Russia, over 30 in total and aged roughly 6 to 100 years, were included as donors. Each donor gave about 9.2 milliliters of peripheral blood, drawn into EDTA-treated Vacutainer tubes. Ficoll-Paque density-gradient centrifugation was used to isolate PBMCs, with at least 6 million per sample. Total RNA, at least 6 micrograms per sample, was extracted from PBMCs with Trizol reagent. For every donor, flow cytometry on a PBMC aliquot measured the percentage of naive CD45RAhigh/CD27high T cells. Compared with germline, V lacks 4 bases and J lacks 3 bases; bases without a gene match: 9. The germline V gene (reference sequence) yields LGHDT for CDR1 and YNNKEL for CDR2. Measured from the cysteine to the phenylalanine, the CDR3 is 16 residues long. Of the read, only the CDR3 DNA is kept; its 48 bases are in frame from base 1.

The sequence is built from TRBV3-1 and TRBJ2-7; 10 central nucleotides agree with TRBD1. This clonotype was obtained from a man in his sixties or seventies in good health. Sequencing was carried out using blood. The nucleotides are TGTGCCAGCAGCCGAACCGGGACAGGGGAATTCTACGAGCAGTACTTC. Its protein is CASSRTGTGEFYEQYF.